Presented here are 2 T cell receptor beta chains from one specimen sequenced in a study of metastatic and nonmetastatic thyroid tumors. From the PCR reads, TCRdb re-called clones with MiXCR. The sample records 30,000 to 40,000 clones, about 21% being singletons. Among the patients, none had received any treatment before thyroid surgery. Sample: blood. The receptors were sampled from a female donor with papillary thyroid cancer or a benign thyroid nodule (not recorded which). Some clones in this sample may be carry-over from other donors' samples.

This clone was picked up many times. This chain connects TRBV5-1 to TRBJ1-2; TRBD1 aligns across 8 bases. The CDR3 loop spans 15 amino acids. The junction had 12 bases not matched to a gene; V was cut back by 4 bases and J by 7 bases. Germline lookup yields CDR1 SGHRS and CDR2 YFSETQ. The DNA for the CDR3 is TGCGCCAGCAGCCCGATTGCGACAGGGGAAGCTGGCTACACCTTC. It yields the protein CASSPIATGEAGYTF.

V gene TRBV19 combines with J gene TRBJ1-1, with TRBD1 as a possible D gene (5 bases). Germline CDR1 is LNHDA and CDR2 is SQIVND (reference sequence). This CDR3 contains 12 residues. The V and J ends lost 2 bases and 5 bases respectively, with 6 bases between them. In nucleotides, the CDR3 is TGTGCCAGTAGTATAACAGGTACTGAAGCTTTCTTT. Translated: CASSITGTEAFF.